The 4 T cell receptor beta chains below all came from one sample that was sequenced in a study of cytomegalovirus exposure and HLA in healthy donors. PCR used 60 Vbeta primers and 13 Jbeta primers. Sequencing was performed with immunoSEQ multiplex PCR; in TCRdb, only in-frame clones are kept and a portion is missing. The sample has 120,000 to 150,000 clones, approximately 79% seen once; the top ten hold roughly 2.8%. The specimen sequenced was PBMCs. All receptors derive from a woman in her twenties or thirties in good health and CMV-seronegative.

The genes are TRBV28 and TRBJ2-1; weak D call: TRBD2 (6 bases). CDR1 and CDR2 (germline): MDHEN, SYDVKM. The CDR3 runs to 14 residues. Trimming stripped 2 bases from V and 7 bases from J, with 12 bases between. The CDR3 sequence: CASSLPGELNEQFF. The CDR3 nucleotides read TGTGCCAGCAGTTTACCGGGAGAATTGAATGAGCAGTTCTTC.

The chain couples TRBV19 to TRBJ2-2; D is perhaps TRBD1 (5 bases). V lost 5 bases and J lost 2, with 12 bases in between. CDR1 LNHDA and CDR2 SQIVND come from the germline V gene (reference sequence). The CDR3 totals 15 residues. The CDR3 region is CASSFRTQNTGELFF. Here the CDR3 DNA reads TGTGCCAGTAGTTTCCGGACACAAAACACCGGGGAGCTGTTTTTT.

V and J are TRBV5-4 and TRBJ1-4, with 9 bases matching TRBD1. With 4 bases clipped from V and 7 bases from J, the junction kept 5 bases outside the gene matches. This CDR3 has 14 residues. Germline V CDR1 and CDR2: SGHNT, YYREEE (reference sequence). Here the CDR3 DNA reads TGTGCCAGCAGCCAGGACAGGGGCGGTGAAAAACTGTTTTTT. Translation gives CASSQDRGGEKLFF.

The V gene is TRBV5-8, the J gene TRBJ2-7, with TRBD1 matching 9 bases. Germline V gives CDR1 SGHTS, CDR2 YDEGEE. This CDR3 has 16 residues. With 5 bases clipped from V and 3 bases from J, the junction kept 12 bases outside the gene matches. The CDR3 spells CASRRTGTGNRYEQYF. DNA of the CDR3: TGTGCCAGCAGGAGAACCGGGACAGGGAACCGCTACGAGCAGTACTTC.